This T cell receptor (beta chain) was identified in a study of blood T cell repertoires in COVID-19. At the level of the study: Sites across the United States, Italy and Spain contributed samples from acute and convalescent COVID-19. From T cells, B-cell-depleted T cells, or PBMCs came the material, which was cDNA or gDNA.

V lost 5 bases to trimming and J lost 0 bases, with 9 bases between them. CDR3 length: 14 residues. The V gene's germline CDR1 is LNHNV and CDR2 YYDKDF (reference sequence). Original analysis: Estimated nucleated cell counts came from reference gene primer amplification. Measured with immunoSEQ multiplex PCR; TCRdb has only the in-frame clones, and not every one. The D gene and trimming were derived from the DNA, and the V and J assignments and clone size from that table. This sample carries about 250,000 clones, roughly 86% of them seen once, and the ten largest clones take around 6%. The V and J genes are TRBV15 and TRBJ2-3; D not certain. This receptor was identified in a woman aged 80 or older with COVID-19, enrolled during active disease. The source material was peripheral blood. Written as DNA, the CDR3 is TGTGCCACCAGCCCCAGTCTGAGCACAGATACGCAGTATTTT. This sequence encodes CATSPSLSTDTQYF.